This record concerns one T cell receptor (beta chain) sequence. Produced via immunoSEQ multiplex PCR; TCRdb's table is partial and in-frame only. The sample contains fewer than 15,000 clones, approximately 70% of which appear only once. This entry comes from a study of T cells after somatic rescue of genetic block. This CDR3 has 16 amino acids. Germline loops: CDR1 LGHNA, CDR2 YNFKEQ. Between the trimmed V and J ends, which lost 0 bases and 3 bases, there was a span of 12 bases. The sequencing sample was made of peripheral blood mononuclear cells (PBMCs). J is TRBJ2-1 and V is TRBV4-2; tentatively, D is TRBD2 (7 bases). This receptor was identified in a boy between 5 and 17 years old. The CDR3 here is CASSQEGGGFYNEQFF. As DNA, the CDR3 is TGTGCCAGCAGCCAAGAAGGGGGGGGTTTCTACAATGAGCAGTTCTTC.